These 30 T cell receptor beta chains share one sample of origin, sequenced in a study of cytomegalovirus exposure and HLA in healthy donors. The PCR used 60 Vbeta and 13 Jbeta primers. Sequencing used immunoSEQ multiplex PCR; TCRdb keeps in-frame clones, though not all of them. The sample has under 150,000 clones; around 78% are singletons. The sample was PBMCs. Receptors originate from a woman in her thirties or forties in good health and CMV-seropositive.

This clone came up a few times. Other nucleotide sequences in the sample specify the same CDR3. The chain recombines TRBV29-1 with TRBJ1-1; the D gene is possibly TRBD1 (5 bases). CDR3 length equals 13 residues. With 4 bases removed from V and 2 bases from J, the gap between germline ends came to 11 bases. Germline CDR1 reads SQVTM; CDR2 reads ANQGSEA. CDR3 region: CSVAEGTNTEAFF. The DNA for the CDR3 is TGCAGCGTTGCGGAGGGGACCAACACTGAAGCTTTCTTT.

The chain recombines TRBV19 with TRBJ1-5; TRBD1 matches at 8 bases. The CDR3 is 15 amino acids. The V gene end was trimmed by 6 bases and the J gene end by 3 bases; junction bases not matched to a gene: 7. The V gene's germline CDR1 is LNHDA and CDR2 SQIVND (reference sequence). CDR3 protein: CASRQDRADNQPQHF. The DNA of the CDR3 is TGTGCCAGTAGGCAGGACAGGGCGGACAATCAGCCCCAGCATTTT.

This sequence joins TRBV18 and TRBJ2-5, with D uncertain. The CDR3 contains 13 residues. From germline, CDR1 is KGHSH and CDR2 LQKENI. V lost 8 bases, J lost 3 bases, and 13 bases lay in between. This chain's CDR3 is CASVTTREETQYF. The CDR3 DNA follows: TGTGCCAGCGTAACTACTCGGGAAGAGACCCAGTACTTC.

The rearrangement joins TRBV9 to TRBJ2-7; 9 positions agree with TRBD1. This CDR3 region has 15 residues. The V and J ends lost 0 bases and 6 bases, in that order; junction bases with no gene match: 7. CDR1 is SGDLS and CDR2 is YYNGEE in the germline V gene. As DNA, the CDR3 is TGTGCCAGCAGCGTAGTAGAGACAGGGGGGGTCGAGCAGTACTTC. It encodes CASSVVETGGVEQYF.

The chain links TRBV5-1 to TRBJ2-1; 8 nucleotides agree with TRBD2. The V segment lost 8 bases and the J segment 5 bases; nucleotides outside the gene matches: 6. Germline lookup yields CDR1 SGHRS and CDR2 YFSETQ. The CDR3 runs to 13 residues. The CDR3 here is CASSGTSHNEQFF. CDR3 DNA sequence: TGCGCCAGTTCCGGGACTAGTCACAATGAGCAGTTCTTC.

The chain carries TRBV15 and TRBJ2-7; 7 bases fit TRBD1. The CDR3 has 15 residues. V shed 2 bases, J shed 4 bases, and the junction held 8 bases outside the gene matches. Per the germline V gene, CDR1 is LNHNV and CDR2 is YYDKDF (reference sequence). CDR3 sequence reads: CATSRTGTAIYEQYF. The CDR3 DNA sequence: TGTGCCACCAGCAGAACCGGGACAGCTATATACGAGCAGTACTTC.

V gene TRBV10-3 combines with J gene TRBJ1-5; no clear D. Trimming removed 3 bases from V and 5 bases from J, with 8 bases in between. The CDR3 runs to 13 residues. CDR1 and CDR2 from the germline V gene are ENHRY and SYGVKD. CDR3 nucleotides: TGTGCCATCAGTGAAGCAGGTTATCAGCCCCAGCATTTT. Translating it yields CAISEAGYQPQHF.

This chain uses TRBV15 with TRBJ2-3; a possible D gene is TRBD1 (6 bases). Between the trimmed V and J ends, which lost 3 bases and 2 bases, there was a span of 12 bases. The CDR3 length is 15 residues. From germline, CDR1 is LNHNV and CDR2 YYDKDF (reference sequence). CDR3 in amino acids: CATSSDRWATDTQYF. The CDR3 DNA is TGTGCCACCAGCAGCGACAGGTGGGCCACAGATACGCAGTATTTT.

This clone was detected a few times. The gene calls are TRBV14 and TRBJ1-4; perhaps TRBD1 as D (5 bases). The V gene lost 7 bases and the J gene lost 2 bases, with 20 bases spanning the gap. Germline-derived CDR1 and CDR2 are SGHDN and FVKESK. CDR3 length: 17 amino acids. CDR3 region: CASTKRPAGGTNEKLFF. The CDR3, as DNA: TGTGCCAGCACCAAGAGGCCCGCTGGGGGGACTAATGAAAAACTGTTTTTT.

This chain joins TRBV25-1 and TRBJ2-1, with 12 bases fitting TRBD2. Germline values: CDR1 MGHDK, CDR2 SYGVNS. V dropped 3 bases and J dropped 3; count of bases not matched to a gene: 3. The CDR3 is 16 residues long. CDR3 region: CASSDPSGRDYNEQFF. In nucleotides, the CDR3 is TGTGCCAGCAGTGACCCTAGCGGGAGGGACTACAATGAGCAGTTCTTC.

This chain uses TRBV18 with TRBJ1-2; TRBD1 agrees at 9 bases. Germline values: CDR1 KGHSH, CDR2 LQKENI. The CDR3 spans 14 residues. Trimming removed 2 bases from V and 7 bases from J; junction bases left unmatched: 5. This CDR3 reads CASSPEQGAGGYTF. Here the CDR3 DNA reads TGTGCCAGCTCACCAGAACAGGGGGCTGGTGGCTACACCTTC.

The chain links TRBV20-1 to TRBJ2-3, with 8 bases aligning to TRBD2. The CDR3 consists of 11 residues. V trimming: 5 bases; J trimming: 5 bases; junction bases outside the gene matches: 0. Germline V gene data show CDR1 as DFQATT and CDR2 as SNEGSKA (reference sequence). CDR3: CSALAGDTQYF. CDR3 nucleotides: TGCAGTGCTCTAGCGGGAGATACGCAGTATTTT.

The V gene is TRBV27, the J gene TRBJ2-3, with D perhaps TRBD2 (6 bases). The CDR3 has 14 residues. V was shortened by 3 bases and J by 4 bases, with 11 bases between the two germline ends. Germline V gene lookup returns CDR1 MNHEY and CDR2 SMNVEV (reference sequence). The chain's CDR3 is CASSLRGKSDTQYF. The CDR3 region has the DNA TGTGCCAGCAGTTTGCGCGGGAAATCAGATACGCAGTATTTT.

This chain links TRBV5-1 with TRBJ2-5; 10 bases are shared with TRBD2. The J segment lost 5 bases and the V segment lost 3 bases, leaving 16 bases of the junction unmatched. Per germline, CDR1 SGHRS and CDR2 YFSETQ. The CDR3 contains 18 residues. CDR3 protein: CASSSAPGASGRGETQYF. As DNA, the CDR3 is TGCGCCAGCAGCTCGGCCCCCGGCGCTAGCGGGAGAGGGGAGACCCAGTACTTC.

V is TRBV7-9 and J is TRBJ1-5, with 7 bases that match TRBD1. From germline, CDR1 is SEHNR and CDR2 FQNEAQ (reference sequence). This CDR3 is 13 amino acids long. Trimming at V came to 6 bases and at J to 6 bases, leaving 5 bases not matched to a gene. CDR3 nucleotide sequence: TGTGCCAGCAGTACAGGGGACGTTCAGCCCCAGCATTTT. Residues: CASSTGDVQPQHF.

This chain uses TRBV5-1 with TRBJ2-5, with D maybe TRBD1 (6 bases). TRBJ2-7 explains the end of the DNA better; the J call may be wrong. The germline CDR1 and CDR2 sequences are SGHRS and YFSETQ. The CDR3 totals 11 residues. The CDR3 region has the DNA TGCGCCAGCACGGACAGCTACGAGCAGTACTTC. Amino acids: CASTDSYEQYF.

The V gene is TRBV7-2, the J gene TRBJ1-2; perhaps TRBD1 as D (6 bases). V was cut by 5 bases and J by 4 bases, with 8 bases left in between. The germline CDR1 and CDR2 sequences are SGHTA and FQGNSA. The CDR3 runs 12 residues. DNA of the CDR3: TGTGCCAGCAGCACCAGGGGCTATGGCTACACCTTC. Its translation: CASSTRGYGYTF.

This clone was counted between two and nine times. V usage is TRBV19 and J usage is TRBJ2-1, with TRBD2 identical over 9 bases. Germline V CDR1 and CDR2: LNHDA, SQIVND (reference sequence). The junction had 4 bases not matched to a gene; V was cut back by 6 bases and J by 7 bases. The CDR3 consists of 13 residues. CDR3 in amino acids: CASSPSGMNEQFF. In DNA, the CDR3 is TGTGCCAGTAGCCCTAGCGGGATGAATGAGCAGTTCTTC. The variable domain in full, with the rest retrieved from reference TRBV19 and TRBJ2-1, is DGGITQSPKYLFRKEGQNVTLSCEQNLNHDAMYWYRQDPGQGLRLIYYSQIVNDFQKGDIAEGYSVSREKKESFPLTVTSAQKNPTAFYLCASSPSGMNEQFFGPGTRLTVL.

This rearrangement joins TRBV5-4 to TRBJ2-7; 10 nucleotides line up with TRBD2. V lost 1 base to trimming and J lost 4 bases; unmatched junction nucleotides: 5. The CDR3 extends over 15 amino acids. Germline CDR1 SGHNT, CDR2 YYREEE (reference sequence). The CDR3 DNA reads TGTGCCAGCAGCTTGCGGGCTAGCGGGAGTTACGAGCAGTACTTC. Residues: CASSLRASGSYEQYF.

The chain is built from TRBV19 and TRBJ2-1; TRBD2 matches 7 bases. In germline, CDR1 is LNHDA, CDR2 SQIVND (reference sequence). After removal of 8 bases from V and 0 bases from J, the junction contained 7 bases not matched to a gene. This CDR3 is 15 amino acids long. The CDR3 DNA follows: TGTGCCAGTGCGGTAGGCGGGAGCTCCTACAATGAGCAGTTCTTC. It encodes CASAVGGSSYNEQFF.

The CDR3 region has the DNA TGCGCCAGCAGCTTGGTTACAGGGTTTGAGCAGTTCTTC. It is translated as CASSLVTGFEQFF. The chain carries TRBV5-1 and TRBJ2-1; D is possibly TRBD1 (6 bases). The CDR3 totals 13 residues. Trimming cost V 0 bases and J 9 bases, with 10 bases left between them. Germline loops: CDR1 SGHRS, CDR2 YFSETQ.

The gene calls are TRBV11-2 and TRBJ1-6; D uncertain. Per the germline V gene, CDR1 is SGHAT and CDR2 is FQNNGV. Trimming removed 0 bases from V and 4 bases from J, with 7 bases in between. This CDR3 spans 15 amino acids. The CDR3 region has the DNA TGTGCCAGCAGCTTAGAGGGCTATTATAATTCACCCCTCCACTTT. Residues: CASSLEGYYNSPLHF.

The chain has TRBV19 and TRBJ1-5; 7 bases match TRBD1. This CDR3 region has 15 residues. The trim removed 4 bases at V and 1 base at J, leaving 4 bases unmatched. The V gene's germline CDR1 is LNHDA and CDR2 SQIVND (reference sequence). For the CDR3, the DNA is TGTGCCAGTAGTACCTACAGGGGCAGCAATCAGCCCCAGCATTTT. Residues: CASSTYRGSNQPQHF.

This clone was seen a few times. The genes are TRBV2 and TRBJ1-6, with 8 bases lining up with TRBD1. The V gene end was trimmed by 7 bases and the J gene end by 9 bases; junction bases not matched to a gene: 8. Germline V lookup: CDR1 SNHLY, CDR2 FYNNEI. The CDR3 covers 14 residues. Here the CDR3 DNA reads TGTGCCAGCACTAGGACAGGGACGGGTTCACCCCTCCACTTT. Its protein product is CASTRTGTGSPLHF.

This chain uses TRBV11-3 with TRBJ2-1; 11 bases map to TRBD2. The germline V gene encodes CDR1 SGHNT and CDR2 YENEEA. CDR3 size: 15 residues. With 5 bases clipped from V and 8 bases from J, the junction kept 8 bases outside the gene matches. The DNA of the CDR3 is TGTGCCAGCAGCGGCGGGACTAGCGGCTTCGATGAGCAGTTCTTC. Translation gives CASSGGTSGFDEQFF.

The V gene is TRBV4-1, the J gene TRBJ2-3, with 10 bases fitting TRBD2. This CDR3 contains 16 residues. The germline V gene encodes CDR1 MGHRA and CDR2 YSYEKL. With 4 bases clipped from V and 2 bases from J, the junction kept 6 bases outside the gene matches. The CDR3 protein is CASSRRTSGHTDTQYF. In DNA, the CDR3 is TGCGCCAGCAGCCGGAGGACTAGCGGCCACACAGATACGCAGTATTTT.

In DNA, the CDR3 is TGTGCCACCAGCAAGGGGGGGGTCGGGACCCAGTACTTC. Amino acids: CATSKGGVGTQYF. The chain uses TRBV15 and TRBJ2-5, with D perhaps TRBD2 (7 bases). The CDR3 totals 13 residues. V dropped 4 bases and J dropped 7 bases, with 13 bases sitting between them. Germline V lookup: CDR1 LNHNV, CDR2 YYDKDF (reference sequence). The full variable domain, rest sourced from reference TRBV15 and TRBJ2-5, is DAMVIQNPRYQVTQFGKPVTLSCSQTLNHNVMYWYQQKSSQAPKLLFHYYDKDFNNEADTPDNFQSRRPNTSFCFLDIRSPGLGDTAMYLCATSKGGVGTQYFGPGTRLLVL.

The CDR3 protein is CASSLGHPNTEAFF. CDR3 in DNA: TGCGCCAGCAGCTTAGGACATCCGAACACTGAAGCTTTCTTT. This chain uses TRBV5-1 with TRBJ1-1, with D perhaps TRBD1 (5 bases). The V end was cut by 2 bases, the J end by 1 base, with 9 bases between. CDR1 and CDR2 (germline): SGHRS, YFSETQ. The CDR3 contains 14 residues.

The CDR3 region is CASGGFADTQYF. The CDR3 DNA is TGTGCCAGCGGCGGTTTTGCAGATACGCAGTATTTT. V and J are TRBV27 and TRBJ2-3; D is unclear. V lost 8 bases and J 4 bases, leaving 10 bases between the germline ends. The V gene's germline CDR1 is MNHEY and CDR2 SMNVEV (reference sequence). The CDR3 extends over 12 amino acids.

This chain links TRBV28 with TRBJ1-3, with no clear D. Per the germline V gene, CDR1 is MDHEN and CDR2 is SYDVKM. Trimming cost V 7 bases and J 0 bases, with 13 bases left between them. The CDR3 covers 15 residues. Here the CDR3 DNA reads TGTGCCAGCACAAGCCCCGGGAACTCTGGAAACACCATATATTTT. Encoded protein: CASTSPGNSGNTIYF.